Given below is one TCR beta chain in context. This CDR3 has 14 residues. Germline trimming cut 5 bases from V and 3 bases from J; bases unmatched to any gene: 4. Looked up from germline, CDR1 is LNHDA and CDR2 is SQIVND (reference sequence). This entry comes from a study of T cell changes during pregnancy in multiple sclerosis. Profiled with immunoSEQ multiplex PCR; TCRdb holds only in-frame clones, not every one. The sample has about 39,000 clones, roughly 94% seen once. This chain links TRBV19 with TRBJ1-2; 9 nucleotides align to TRBD1. This receptor was obtained from a female donor with multiple sclerosis, enrolled in a pregnancy study. The input for sequencing was peripheral blood, taken in the third trimester of pregnancy. The CDR3 DNA reads as TGTGCCAGTAGTCTCCGGACAGGGGACTATGGCTACACCTTC. Its protein is CASSLRTGDYGYTF.